In its sample, the clone carrying this T cell receptor beta chain was seen a few times. Its antigen is currently unknown. TCRdb re-derived calls from the 5' RACE reads in MiXCR, one entry per CDR3 protein. The repertoire holds around 120,000 distinct CDR3 sequences, with roughly 15% as singletons. Per germline, CDR1 SGHTA and CDR2 FQGNSA. V trimming: 7 bases; J trimming: 2 bases; junction bases outside the gene matches: 6. CDR3 size: 14 residues. These data belong to a study of T-cell memory formation after mild COVID-19. Across the study: TCR clustering was largely donor specific.

Whole-study findings and limits: CD4/CD8 balance held among clones contracting day 15 to 85, and later expanders leaned CD4+. Shrinking CD4+ clones resided mostly in CM and EM, and CD8+ ones in EMRA.

The sequence came from an adult woman who had mild COVID-19 (a few samples of this study predate the infection). Cell type and time point are not known. This chain links TRBV7-2 with TRBJ2-7, with TRBD2 matching over 9 bases. The sample consisted of PBMCs or a T cell subset sorted from them (not recorded which). Here the CDR3 reads CASTRGGAPYEQYF. Here the CDR3 DNA reads TGTGCCAGCACCCGCGGGGGGGCCCCCTACGAGCAGTACTTC.